The next 27 T cell receptor beta chains were all read from a single sample in a study of control samples from healthy donors and cancer patients. The protocol was immunoSEQ multiplex PCR, while the TCRdb copy is restricted to in-frame clones and leaves out a portion. The data show 60,000 to 100,000 clones, around 89% seen once. The sequenced material came from blood. The receptor source for this set is a man aged 45 to 65 in good health.

This chain connects TRBV27 to TRBJ1-2; D is unclear. Trimming removed 3 bases from V and 5 bases from J, with 7 bases in between. The CDR3 contains 12 residues. The germline CDR1 and CDR2 sequences are MNHEY and SMNVEV (reference sequence). Here the CDR3 reads CASSFKGYGYTF. CDR3 in DNA: TGTGCCAGCAGTTTTAAGGGTTATGGCTACACCTTC.

The genes are TRBV4-1 and TRBJ2-7; 7 bases are a match to TRBD1. J was trimmed by 6 bases and V by 0 bases; bases with no gene match: 8. The CDR3 is made up of 15 amino acids. Per the germline V gene, CDR1 is MGHRA and CDR2 is YSYEKL. CDR3 residues: CASSQEQTGVREQYF. CDR3 bases: TGCGCCAGCAGCCAAGAACAAACAGGGGTACGCGAGCAGTACTTC.

The rearrangement joins TRBV4-2 to TRBJ2-1; 11 nucleotides agree with TRBD2. The CDR3 loop spans 16 amino acids. The ends lost 2 bases at V and 6 bases at J; junction bases unmatched: 6. From germline, CDR1 is LGHNA and CDR2 YNFKEQ. The CDR3 here is CASSQPSGGPPNEQFF. The DNA for the CDR3 is TGTGCCAGCAGCCAACCTAGCGGGGGGCCACCCAATGAGCAGTTCTTC.

The chain has TRBV5-1 and TRBJ2-7; the D is unclear. This CDR3 comprises 14 residues. V was clipped by 0 bases and J by 0 bases, with 7 bases between them. Germline V gene data show CDR1 as SGHRS and CDR2 as YFSETQ. The CDR3 spells CASSLVGLSYEQYF. In DNA form, the CDR3 reads TGCGCCAGCAGCTTGGTGGGCCTCTCCTACGAGCAGTACTTC.

The chain carries TRBV23-1 and TRBJ2-7, with TRBD1 matching 12 bases. Being an ORF, TRBV23-1 has a function that is uncertain. The CDR3 runs 19 residues. V trimming: 2 bases; J trimming: 5 bases; junction bases outside the gene matches: 16. CDR3 sequence reads: CASSQGGGQGAPDGHEQYF. CDR3 sequence (DNA): TGCGCCAGCAGTCAAGGGGGGGGACAGGGGGCCCCAGACGGCCACGAGCAGTACTTC.

The sample holds one count of this clone. The CDR3 coding sequence is TGTGCCAGCAGTTATCTAGGAGGCGAGAATGAGCAGTTCTTC. Protein product: CASSYLGGENEQFF. The V gene is TRBV6-6, the J gene TRBJ2-1; TRBD2 is a possible D gene (5 bases). The V end was cut by 3 bases, the J end by 7 bases, with 13 bases between. CDR3 length equals 14 residues. Looked up from germline, CDR1 is MNHNY and CDR2 is SVGAGI (reference sequence).

The V call is TRBV12-5, the J call TRBJ1-1, with 9 bases matching TRBD1. Germline V gene data show CDR1 as LGHNT and CDR2 as FRNRAP. V was pared by 5 bases and J by 5 bases, with 12 bases of the junction left unmatched. The CDR3 spans 16 residues. In DNA, the CDR3 is TGTGCTAGTGGTCCCCAAACGGGACAGGGCGAAACTGAAGCTTTCTTT. Translated: CASGPQTGQGETEAFF.

The chain uses TRBV19 and TRBJ1-1; D ambiguous. Trimming shortened V by 3 bases and J by 4 bases, and 12 bases separated the two germline ends. Per germline, CDR1 LNHDA and CDR2 SQIVND (reference sequence). The CDR3 totals 14 residues. Here the CDR3 reads CASSIQVRATEAFF. The DNA of the CDR3 is TGTGCCAGTAGTATTCAGGTGAGGGCCACTGAAGCTTTCTTT. The whole variable domain, filled in from reference TRBV19 and TRBJ1-1, reads DGGITQSPKYLFRKEGQNVTLSCEQNLNHDAMYWYRQDPGQGLRLIYYSQIVNDFQKGDIAEGYSVSREKKESFPLTVTSAQKNPTAFYLCASSIQVRATEAFFGQGTRLTVV.

This chain uses TRBV4-2 with TRBJ2-5; the match to TRBD2 covers 11 bases. V shed 4 bases, J shed 5 bases, and the junction held 9 bases outside the gene matches. CDR3 size: 16 residues. The germline V gene has CDR1 LGHNA and CDR2 YNFKEQ. This CDR3 is CASSRLTSGDSETQYF. The CDR3 bases are TGTGCCAGCAGCCGCTTGACTAGCGGGGATTCGGAGACCCAGTACTTC.

The chain recombines TRBV6-5 with TRBJ1-5; the match to TRBD1 covers 10 bases. The CDR3 runs 15 residues. Germline CDR1 and CDR2: MNHEY and SVGAGI. The junction had 3 bases not matched to a gene; V was cut back by 5 bases and J by 2 bases. CDR3 protein: CASSPGTGGNQPQHF. The CDR3 nucleotides are TGTGCCAGCAGTCCCGGGACAGGGGGCAATCAGCCCCAGCATTTT.

This clone was counted a single time. The V call is TRBV13, the J call TRBJ1-5; maybe TRBD1 (5 bases). With 2 bases removed from V and 3 bases from J, the gap between germline ends came to 8 bases. The length of the CDR3 is 14 residues. CDR1 and CDR2 (germline): PRHDT, FYEKMQ (reference sequence). The CDR3 DNA follows: TGTGCCAGCAGCTTACAGGGTGACAATCAGCCCCAGCATTTT. Translating it yields CASSLQGDNQPQHF.

V and J are TRBV10-3 and TRBJ2-7; 7 positions match TRBD1. CDR3 length: 14 residues. Germline trimming cut 0 bases from V and 5 bases from J; bases unmatched to any gene: 4. The V gene's germline CDR1 is ENHRY and CDR2 SYGVKD. The CDR3 here is CAISESTGLHEQYF. For the CDR3, the DNA is TGTGCCATCAGTGAGTCGACAGGGCTCCACGAGCAGTACTTC.

This chain uses TRBV6-5 with TRBJ2-1, with D uncertain. CDR3 length: 13 amino acids. The V end was cut by 7 bases, the J end by 7 bases, with 14 bases between. Germline loops: CDR1 MNHEY, CDR2 SVGAGI. The CDR3 region is CASKETGLNEQFF. The CDR3, as DNA: TGTGCCAGCAAGGAAACTGGGCTTAATGAGCAGTTCTTC.

The chain carries TRBV9 and TRBJ1-6; 8 nucleotides match TRBD1. From germline, CDR1 is SGDLS and CDR2 YYNGEE. V lost 3 bases to trimming and J lost 7 bases; unmatched junction nucleotides: 6. The CDR3 is 15 amino acids. CDR3 protein: CASSEGTGNNSPLHF. The CDR3, as DNA: TGTGCCAGCAGCGAAGGGACAGGTAACAATTCACCCCTCCACTTT.

The J gene is TRBJ2-7, the V gene TRBV30; 7 bases match TRBD2. The CDR3 has 13 amino acids. The germline CDR1 and CDR2 sequences are GTSNPN and SVGIG (reference sequence). V gave up 0 bases and J gave up 3 bases; unmatched junction bases: 2. CDR3 bases: TGTGCCTGGAGTGTGGGAGGGCACTACGAGCAGTACTTC. Amino acid sequence: CAWSVGGHYEQYF.

The CDR3 DNA sequence: TGTGCCAGCAGCTTGGCATGGAACACTGAAGCTTTCTTT. Encoded protein: CASSLAWNTEAFF. V gene TRBV5-5 combines with J gene TRBJ1-1; D ambiguous. Germline CDR1 and CDR2: SGHKS and YYEKEE (reference sequence). This CDR3 is built from 13 residues. The V end lost 0 bases, the J end lost 1 base, and 4 bases lay between the germline ends.

The chain couples TRBV6-5 to TRBJ2-7, with D uncertain. V lost 1 base and J 2 bases, leaving 6 bases between the germline ends. This CDR3 is built from 13 residues. The V gene's germline CDR1 is MNHEY and CDR2 SVGAGI. The CDR3 loop is CASSYLGTYEQYF. DNA of the CDR3: TGTGCCAGCAGTTACTTAGGTACCTACGAGCAGTACTTC.

The chain has TRBV5-1 and TRBJ2-2; 10 bases fit TRBD1. Trimming took 0 bases from V and 1 from J; bases not matched to a gene: 6. CDR1 is SGHRS, CDR2 YFSETQ, per germline. The CDR3 totals 18 residues. Here the CDR3 DNA reads TGCGCCAGCAGCTTGGCAGGGACAGGGGTCTTGAACACCGGGGAGCTGTTTTTT. Translation gives CASSLAGTGVLNTGELFF.

The chain couples TRBV7-9 to TRBJ1-2; 7 nucleotides line up with TRBD1. The CDR3 runs to 14 residues. The ends lost 5 bases at V and 4 bases at J; junction bases unmatched: 7. Germline V lookup: CDR1 SEHNR, CDR2 FQNEAQ (reference sequence). CDR3 sequence: CASSLGGGGYGYTF. The CDR3 DNA is TGTGCCAGCAGCCTCGGAGGGGGCGGCTATGGCTACACCTTC.

The chain carries TRBV9 and TRBJ2-3; D tentatively fits TRBD1 or TRBD2 (5 bases each). V gave up 0 bases and J gave up 1 base, with 6 bases separating them. Per germline, CDR1 SGDLS and CDR2 YYNGEE. This CDR3 is built from 14 residues. CDR3 sequence: CASSVAGRTDTQYF. For the CDR3, the DNA is TGTGCCAGCAGCGTAGCGGGACGCACAGATACGCAGTATTTT.

V gene TRBV30 combines with J gene TRBJ2-1; D might be TRBD2 (7 bases). V shed 3 bases and J shed 4 bases, with 22 bases lying between them. The CDR3 has 17 amino acids. Germline lookup yields CDR1 GTSNPN and CDR2 SVGIG (reference sequence). The CDR3 DNA follows: TGTGCCTGGAGAACACTAGGGGGGACTACGCTTTACAATGAGCAGTTCTTC. It specifies CAWRTLGGTTLYNEQFF.

The gene calls are TRBV5-5 and TRBJ1-1; D not certain. Germline lookup yields CDR1 SGHKS and CDR2 YYEKEE (reference sequence). The CDR3 has 15 amino acids. Trimming shortened V by 0 bases and J by 2 bases, and 11 bases separated the two germline ends. The CDR3 DNA reads TGTGCCAGCAGCTTGGCCGGGTCTTCAAACACTGAAGCTTTCTTT. Translation: CASSLAGSSNTEAFF.

This clone has a single count. The V call is TRBV27, the J call TRBJ1-5; unclear D gene. Germline values: CDR1 MNHEY, CDR2 SMNVEV (reference sequence). CDR3 size: 21 residues. Between the trimmed V and J ends, which lost 1 base and 7 bases, there was a span of 32 bases. CDR3 protein: CASSLFFPEPIIPVPRQPQHF. The CDR3, as DNA: TGTGCCAGCAGTTTATTTTTCCCAGAGCCTATAATCCCGGTGCCCCGGCAGCCCCAGCATTTT.

This sequence joins TRBV7-8 and TRBJ1-2; 11 bases are shared with TRBD1. The CDR3 sequence is 17 residues long. Germline V lookup: CDR1 SGHVS, CDR2 FQNEAQ. With V trimmed by 1 base and J by 6 bases, 10 bases remained unmatched. The CDR3 loop reads CASSLGLAGTGGNGYTF. In nucleotides, the CDR3 is TGTGCCAGCAGCTTAGGGTTGGCCGGGACAGGGGGGAATGGCTACACCTTC.

The CDR3 nucleotides read TGTGCCAGCAGCCAAGATCTGGGACAGGGTGTTATGGAGACCCAGTACTTC. Encoded protein: CASSQDLGQGVMETQYF. The V call is TRBV14, the J call TRBJ2-5; 9 nucleotides agree with TRBD1. The CDR3 totals 17 residues. In germline, CDR1 is SGHDN, CDR2 FVKESK. V shed 0 bases and J 5 bases; nucleotides not matched to a gene: 10.

This clone was recorded only once. The rearrangement joins TRBV2 to TRBJ1-1; 7 nucleotides align to TRBD1. Germline-derived CDR1 and CDR2 are SNHLY and FYNNEI. Trimming cost V 7 bases and J 7 bases; bases outside gene matches: 9. The CDR3 contains 13 residues. For the CDR3, the DNA is TGTGCCAGCAATCGAGACCGACAGGGTGAAGCTTTCTTT. It translates to CASNRDRQGEAFF.

The chain employs TRBV25-1 and TRBJ1-2; D might be TRBD1 (5 bases). V was pared by 6 bases and J by 7 bases, with 12 bases between. The germline CDR1 and CDR2 sequences are MGHDK and SYGVNS. CDR3 length equals 12 residues. The CDR3 DNA follows: TGTGCCAGCAGGGGTGTGAGGGGTGGCTACACCTTC. It is translated as CASRGVRGGYTF.